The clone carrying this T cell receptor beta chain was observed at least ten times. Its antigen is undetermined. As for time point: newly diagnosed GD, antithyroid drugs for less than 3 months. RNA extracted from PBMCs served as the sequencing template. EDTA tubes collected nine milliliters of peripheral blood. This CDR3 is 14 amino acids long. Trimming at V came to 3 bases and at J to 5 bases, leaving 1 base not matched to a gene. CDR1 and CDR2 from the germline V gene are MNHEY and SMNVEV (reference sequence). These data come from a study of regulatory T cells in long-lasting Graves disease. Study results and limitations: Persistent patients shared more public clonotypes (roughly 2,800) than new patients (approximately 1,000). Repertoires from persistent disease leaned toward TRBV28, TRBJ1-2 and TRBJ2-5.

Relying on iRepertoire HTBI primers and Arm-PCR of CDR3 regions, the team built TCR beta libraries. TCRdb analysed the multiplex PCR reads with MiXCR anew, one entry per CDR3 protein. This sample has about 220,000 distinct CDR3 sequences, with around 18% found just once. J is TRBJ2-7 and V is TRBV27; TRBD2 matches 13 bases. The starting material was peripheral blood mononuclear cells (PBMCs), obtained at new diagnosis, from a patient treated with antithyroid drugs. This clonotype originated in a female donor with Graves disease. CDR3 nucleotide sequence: TGTGCCAGCAGTTTCGGACTAGCGGGAGACGAGCAGTACTTC. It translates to CASSFGLAGDEQYF.